This T cell receptor (beta chain) was captured by sequencing in a study of blood T cell repertoires in COVID-19. The wider study: T cells, B-cell-depleted T cells, or PBMCs supplied cDNA or gDNA.

Source study methods: Estimation of nucleated cell counts was performed using reference gene primer amplification. Assay used: immunoSEQ multiplex PCR; TCRdb lists only in-frame clones, some missing. The DNA gave D and trimming, while V, J and clone size come from that table. Of about 200,000 clones listed, roughly 90% are singletons. The participants were between roughly 18 and 89 years old and came from some 25 US areas. Membership in each cohort depended on participant-reported clinical history. CDR3 length: 14 residues. Looked up from germline, CDR1 is MGHRA and CDR2 is YSYEKL. V lost 0 bases to trimming and J lost 4 bases, with 7 bases between them.

The chain carries TRBV4-1 and TRBJ1-5; D is unresolved. The receptor comes from a woman aged 25 to 39 who had been exposed to COVID-19. Specimen: PBMCs or T cells enriched from blood (not recorded which). The CDR3 sequence is CASSQEAQNQPQHF. CDR3 DNA sequence: TGCGCCAGCAGCCAAGAGGCACAGAATCAGCCCCAGCATTTT.